These 11 T cell receptor beta chains share one sample of origin, sequenced in a study of metastatic and nonmetastatic thyroid tumors. With MiXCR, TCRdb called clones anew from the PCR reads. Of some 14,000 clones in the sample, 32% were seen once. No patient received treatment before thyroid surgery. Sequencing was performed on tumor tissue. All receptors come from a female donor with papillary thyroid cancer or a benign thyroid nodule (not recorded which). Some clones in this sample may be carry-over from other donors' samples.

The rearrangement uses TRBV15 and TRBJ2-7; 11 bases are a match to TRBD2. CDR1 LNHNV and CDR2 YYDKDF come from the germline V gene (reference sequence). Unmatched junction bases numbered 0, after V lost 0 bases and J lost 2 bases. The CDR3 sequence is 15 residues long. The chain's CDR3 is CATSRETSGAYEQYF. In nucleotides, the CDR3 is TGTGCCACCAGCAGAGAGACTAGCGGGGCCTACGAGCAGTACTTC.

The CDR3 loop is CASSVRSSARFIEQFF. The CDR3 DNA follows: TGTGCCAGCAGTGTTCGATCCAGCGCCCGTTTTATTGAGCAGTTCTTC. The chain combines TRBV2 with TRBJ2-1; D is ambiguous. Germline V gene sequence: CDR1 SNHLY, CDR2 FYNNEI. Trimming took off 4 bases at V and 9 bases at J, with 22 bases between the two ends. This CDR3 has 16 amino acids.

A remark on this clone: The junction differs from germline at one of its ends, possibly a read error. The chain joins TRBV4-2 to TRBJ2-2; the D gene is possibly TRBD2 (5 bases). This CDR3 comprises 14 residues. From germline, CDR1 is LGHNA and CDR2 YNFKEQ. The CDR3 coding sequence is TGTGCCAGCAGCCAAGATCTGAACACCGGGGAGCTGTCTTTT. The encoded protein is CASSQDLNTGELSF.

This clone turned up a few times. This sequence joins TRBV14 and TRBJ1-2; D gene uncertain. This CDR3 has 16 amino acids. Germline V gene data show CDR1 as SGHDN and CDR2 as FVKESK. V lost 0 bases, J lost 5 bases, and 16 bases lay in between. CDR3 coding DNA: TGTGCCAGCAGCCAAGATGCGGCCTCCTTATTGTATGGCTACACCTTC. It specifies CASSQDAASLLYGYTF.

Concerning this clone: One end of the junction does not line up with germline, which may come from a read error. The J gene is TRBJ2-7, the V gene TRBV5-1, with 7 nucleotides matching TRBD1. Germline V gene lookup returns CDR1 SGHRS and CDR2 YFSETQ. The CDR3 totals 16 residues. For the CDR3, the DNA is TGTGCCAGCAGCTTGGCCGTGACAGGGAGCTCCTACGAGCAGTACTTC. Its protein is CASSLAVTGSSYEQYF.

The V gene is TRBV24-1, the J gene TRBJ2-5; D is possibly TRBD1 or TRBD2 (6 bases each). CDR3 length equals 15 residues. Germline CDR1 is KGHDR and CDR2 is SFDVKD. The V end was cut by 3 bases, the J end by 6 bases, with 16 bases between. CDR3 nucleotide sequence: TGTGCCACCAGTGATCCCCGGGGGCTCGTAAAGACCCAGTACTTC. Encoded protein: CATSDPRGLVKTQYF.

In its sample, this clone was seen a few times. The chain employs TRBV12-3 or TRBV12-4 and TRBJ2-7; TRBD1 agrees at 11 bases. There are 14 residues in the CDR3. With 5 bases clipped from V and 6 bases from J, the junction kept 6 bases outside the gene matches. Here the CDR3 DNA reads TGTGCCAGCAGTCTGGGACAGGGGGGGCTCGAGCAGTACTTC. Residues: CASSLGQGGLEQYF.

This chain links TRBV6-2 or TRBV6-3 with TRBJ2-3, with TRBD1 matching over 9 bases. This CDR3 has 17 residues. The germline V gene has CDR1 MNHEY and CDR2 SVGEGT. The trim removed 6 bases at V and 7 bases at J, leaving 17 bases unmatched. This chain's CDR3 is CASRPGQGYFDAYTQYF. The CDR3 DNA sequence: TGTGCCAGCAGGCCGGGACAGGGTTATTTCGATGCCTATACGCAGTATTTT.

This clone rates as medium-sized. This chain joins TRBV19 and TRBJ2-7; possible D gene TRBD2, 6 bases. The CDR3 consists of 15 residues. V shed 5 bases and J shed 4 bases, with 18 bases lying between them. Germline V gene lookup returns CDR1 LNHDA and CDR2 SQIVND (reference sequence). CDR3 loop: CASSLPGVGLYEQYF. CDR3 bases: TGTGCCAGTAGTCTCCCGGGAGTTGGGCTTTACGAGCAGTACTTC.

This chain connects TRBV27 to TRBJ2-7; 14 bases agree with TRBD2. The CDR3 covers 17 residues. Germline values: CDR1 MNHEY, CDR2 SMNVEV (reference sequence). With 5 bases clipped from V and 4 bases from J, the junction kept 10 bases outside the gene matches. CDR3 sequence: CASSRLGTSGSRYEQYF. The CDR3 nucleotides are TGTGCCAGCAGTCGTTTAGGGACTAGCGGGAGTCGTTACGAGCAGTACTTC.

The V gene is TRBV4-2, the J gene TRBJ2-3; the D gene is possibly TRBD2 (6 bases). Germline lookup yields CDR1 LGHNA and CDR2 YNFKEQ. Between the trimmed V and J ends, which lost 0 bases and 4 bases, there was a span of 17 bases. There are 17 residues in the CDR3. CDR3 loop: CASSQDGRLVGPDTQYF. The DNA for the CDR3 is TGTGCCAGCAGCCAAGATGGGAGACTAGTAGGTCCAGATACGCAGTATTTT.